This T cell receptor (beta chain) is drawn from a study of shared clonotypes between healthy human individuals. Regarding the study as a whole: With several donors compared, 4% to 5% of naive CD4 clonotypes were shared.

In regard to this clone: Its antigen is not identified. In the same sample, other DNA sequences code for this CDR3.

This CDR3 has 15 amino acids. In germline, CDR1 is MDHEN, CDR2 SYDVKM. The V segment lost 3 bases and the J segment 0 bases; nucleotides outside the gene matches: 2. Profiled with immunoSEQ multiplex PCR; TCRdb holds only in-frame clones, not every one. The top ten clones hold roughly 10% of a sample with approximately 250,000 clones, about 65% of them seen once. The rearrangement links TRBV28 to TRBJ2-1; 7 bases map to TRBD1. Sequencing used memory CD4+ T cells sorted from blood. Subset described: CD45RA-negative fraction. The sequence was obtained from a man aged 25 to 45 in good health. CDR3 bases: TGTGCCAGCAGTTTGACAGGGAGCTCCTACAATGAGCAGTTCTTC. This encodes CASSLTGSSYNEQFF.